This TCR beta chain was sequenced for a study of blood T cell repertoires in COVID-19. On the study more broadly: There were acute and convalescent COVID-19 samples, and they came from the United States, Italy and Spain. PBMCs, B-cell-depleted T cells, or T cells provided the cDNA or gDNA that made up the material.

Seattle patients were enrolled while actively infected and followed longitudinally. Per the study methods: For nucleated cells, counts were estimated from reference gene primer amplification. TCRdb's copy holds only in-frame clones and misses some; the assay was immunoSEQ multiplex PCR. That table supplies the V and J calls and clone size; D and trimming were determined from the DNA. The top ten clones hold less than 3% of a sample with a few hundred thousand clones, about 90% of them seen once. Trimming cost V 0 bases and J 4 bases; bases outside gene matches: 6. The CDR3 has 16 amino acids. Germline V lookup: CDR1 SGHNT, CDR2 YYREEE (reference sequence).

The sequenced sample consisted of peripheral blood. The TCR was taken from a woman in her 30s with COVID-19, enrolled during active disease. The chain joins TRBV5-4 to TRBJ1-4, with 7 bases lining up with TRBD1. Here the CDR3 reads CASSLEGGRVNEKLFF. The CDR3 coding sequence is TGTGCCAGCAGCTTGGAAGGGGGCAGGGTTAATGAAAAACTGTTTTTT.